This T cell receptor (beta chain) stems from a study of cytomegalovirus exposure and HLA in healthy donors. The study's findings and limits: HLA alleles showed associations with approximately 15,000 TCR beta sequences in a later analysis, at a 0.05 false discovery rate.

The PCR had 60 Vbeta and 13 Jbeta primers. The assay was immunoSEQ multiplex PCR, and TCRdb's table has in-frame clones only and misses some. Here the sample table reports approximately 140,000 clones. The CDR3 spans 20 residues. Trimming removed 5 bases at V and 0 bases at J, with 25 bases between. Germline V gives CDR1 MDHEN, CDR2 SYDVKM. On this clone: Antigen unknown.

Sample: PBMCs. The TCR was taken from a woman aged 18-29 years in good health and CMV-seronegative. V usage is TRBV28 and J usage is TRBJ1-4; D gene unclear. CDR3 in amino acids: CASSPLFPGRPPTTNEKLFF. The CDR3, as DNA: TGTGCCAGCAGTCCCCTTTTCCCAGGAAGGCCGCCTACAACTAATGAAAAACTGTTTTTT.